These 14 T cell receptor beta chains came from one sample sequenced in a study of blood T cell repertoires in COVID-19. The method was immunoSEQ multiplex PCR; TCRdb's version includes in-frame clones alone and lacks a portion of them. The profile shows 120,000 to 150,000 clones, roughly 81% of them singletons. Source material: peripheral blood. These receptors were collected from a human donor with acute or convalescent COVID-19. The donor label of this sample is uncertain.

V and J are TRBV7-2 and TRBJ1-1, with D hard to call. The CDR3 sequence is 13 residues long. V was cut by 0 bases and J by 7 bases, with 9 bases left in between. Germline V gene lookup returns CDR1 SGHTA and CDR2 FQGNSA. CDR3 sequence: CASSLARVGEAFF. CDR3 bases: TGTGCCAGCAGCTTAGCGAGGGTCGGTGAAGCTTTCTTT.

V is TRBV7-9 and J is TRBJ1-2; 9 positions agree with TRBD1. V was clipped by 5 bases and J by 1 base; unmatched bases: 14. This CDR3 contains 18 residues. Germline V CDR1 and CDR2: SEHNR, FQNEAQ (reference sequence). In DNA, the CDR3 is TGTGCCAGCAGCCAACGTGGGGACAGGGCCCTGTTTAACTATGGCTACACCTTC. Translated: CASSQRGDRALFNYGYTF.

A few counts support this clone. The chain recombines TRBV10-3 with TRBJ2-5, with TRBD2 identical over 11 bases. Germline CDR1 reads ENHRY; CDR2 reads SYGVKD. The CDR3 loop spans 17 amino acids. Germline trimming cut 0 bases from V and 2 bases from J; bases unmatched to any gene: 5. CDR3 in DNA: TGTGCCATCAGTGAGTCGCCTAGCGGGGGGTCTCAAGAGACCCAGTACTTC. Its protein is CAISESPSGGSQETQYF.

The chain recombines TRBV24-1 with TRBJ1-2; D possibly corresponds to TRBD1 (6 bases). V was clipped by 4 bases and J by 6 bases, with 20 bases between them. Germline lookup yields CDR1 KGHDR and CDR2 SFDVKD. CDR3 size: 16 residues. CDR3: CATSEAGAVGSDGYTF. DNA for the CDR3: TGTGCCACCAGTGAAGCAGGGGCAGTTGGATCGGATGGCTACACCTTC.

This chain links TRBV6-5 with TRBJ1-1; D may be TRBD1 (5 bases). The germline V gene has CDR1 MNHEY and CDR2 SVGAGI. This CDR3 is 16 amino acids long. V lost 2 bases and J 2 bases, leaving 15 bases between the germline ends. The CDR3 sequence: CASSYPPQGFNTEAFF. In nucleotides, the CDR3 is TGTGCCAGCAGTTACCCGCCCCAGGGATTCAACACTGAAGCTTTCTTT.

The chain joins TRBV10-3 to TRBJ2-3; 12 bases match TRBD2. This CDR3 is 15 amino acids long. V shed 4 bases, J shed 6 bases, and the junction held 5 bases outside the gene matches. Germline CDR1 and CDR2: ENHRY and SYGVKD. The CDR3 DNA sequence: TGTGCCATCAGTGCCCCGGGACTAGCGGGCGATACGCAGTATTTT. As protein: CAISAPGLAGDTQYF.

The chain has TRBV27 and TRBJ2-2; 10 nucleotides match TRBD2. There are 15 residues in the CDR3. Looked up from germline, CDR1 is MNHEY and CDR2 is SMNVEV (reference sequence). V was clipped by 6 bases and J by 5 bases; unmatched bases: 6. The CDR3 coding sequence is TGTGCCAGCAGCCGGACTAGCGGAAAAACCGGGGAGCTGTTTTTT. It encodes CASSRTSGKTGELFF.

This sequence joins TRBV7-9 and TRBJ1-2, with 7 bases lining up with TRBD1. The CDR3 is made up of 15 amino acids. The V segment lost 10 bases and the J segment 2 bases; nucleotides outside the gene matches: 13. Per germline, CDR1 SEHNR and CDR2 FQNEAQ (reference sequence). Here the CDR3 reads CAILALGQANYGYTF. DNA for the CDR3: TGTGCCATCCTTGCCCTAGGACAGGCCAACTATGGCTACACCTTC.

The chain has TRBV6-5 and TRBJ1-5; 8 bases map to TRBD1. The CDR3 is 15 amino acids. Germline CDR1 and CDR2: MNHEY and SVGAGI. V lost 6 bases and J lost 8; bases outside the gene matches: 12. The DNA for the CDR3 is TGTGCCAGCAGCGTCCCCGGGACAGGTAGGAAGCCCCAGCATTTT. This codes for CASSVPGTGRKPQHF.

This chain uses TRBV4-1 with TRBJ2-1; TRBD2 matches at 11 bases. V was clipped by 6 bases and J by 4 bases; unmatched bases: 5. The CDR3 extends over 15 amino acids. Germline values: CDR1 MGHRA, CDR2 YSYEKL. Here the CDR3 DNA reads TGCGCCAGCAGTAGCGGGGGGGCCGCTTACAATGAGCAGTTCTTC. Protein sequence: CASSSGGAAYNEQFF.

The rearrangement links TRBV5-1 to TRBJ2-2, with 7 bases aligning to TRBD1. V trimming: 7 bases; J trimming: 2 bases; junction bases outside the gene matches: 5. The germline CDR1 and CDR2 sequences are SGHRS and YFSETQ. The CDR3 is made up of 14 amino acids. This CDR3 is CASGQAANTGELFF. The CDR3 DNA is TGCGCCAGCGGACAGGCGGCAAACACCGGGGAGCTGTTTTTT.

This chain links TRBV9 with TRBJ1-1; no reliable D call. The CDR3 runs to 15 residues. V lost 0 bases to trimming and J lost 5 bases, with 14 bases between them. Germline values: CDR1 SGDLS, CDR2 YYNGEE. The CDR3 loop reads CASSVGRDSGTEAFF. The CDR3 nucleotides are TGTGCCAGCAGCGTAGGGCGGGATTCCGGGACTGAAGCTTTCTTT.

The chain uses TRBV5-4 and TRBJ2-1, with a tentative D call TRBD2 (6 bases). Deletions cut 2 bases from V and 1 base from J, with 10 bases between. Germline loops: CDR1 SGHNT, CDR2 YYREEE (reference sequence). CDR3 length: 15 amino acids. CDR3 sequence reads: CASSFGGGSYNEQFF. CDR3 sequence (DNA): TGTGCCAGCAGCTTCGGGGGTGGGTCCTACAATGAGCAGTTCTTC.

V is TRBV18 and J is TRBJ1-1; D gene unclear. From germline, CDR1 is KGHSH and CDR2 LQKENI. The CDR3 is 16 amino acids. V was clipped by 0 bases and J by 1 base, with 12 bases between them. CDR3 DNA sequence: TGTGCCAGCTCACCACCGCTAGCTCCAGAGAACACTGAAGCTTTCTTT. Translating it yields CASSPPLAPENTEAFF.